Listed below are T cell receptor beta chains from one sample, sequenced in a study of blood T cell repertoires in COVID-19. Clones were sequenced by immunoSEQ multiplex PCR, and TCRdb holds only the in-frame ones, with some missing. Of more than 200,000 clones listed, around 90% are singletons. The source material was peripheral blood. These receptors were collected from a man between 65 and 85 years old with acute or convalescent COVID-19. Both conserved end residues are part of each CDR3. The order of the fields is J gene, D gene, clone size, V gene, CDR3 DNA, CDR3 protein. A D gene is named only where the DNA matches it firmly. Part of the rows lack a size; the others show once, few, many or a class for expanded clones.

TRBJ2-5	.	.	TRBV6-2/TRBV6-3	TGTGCCAGCAGTTCAGGGGAGATATTGGTGAAAGAGACCCAGTACTTC	CASSSGEILVKETQYF
TRBJ1-1	TRBD1	.	TRBV18	TGTGCCAGCTCACCAGGAGGGGGCAGAGGCACTGAAGCTTTCTTT	CASSPGGGRGTEAFF
TRBJ2-7	.	.	TRBV9	TGTGCCAGCAGCGTAGCCCCAGGGATCTCCTACGAGCAGTACTTC	CASSVAPGISYEQYF
TRBJ1-5	TRBD1	.	TRBV10-3	TGTGCCACAAGGCCTGGGGACAGTCACAATCAGCCCCAGCATTTT	CATRPGDSHNQPQHF
TRBJ2-6	.	.	TRBV6-4	TGTGCCAGCAGTGACGAAGCTACGGGGGCCAACGTCCTGACTTTC	CASSDEATGANVLTF
TRBJ1-1	.	.	TRBV13	TGTGCCAGCAGCTTAGTCAGGGATGCTTTCTTT	CASSLVRDAFF
TRBJ1-1	TRBD1	.	TRBV6-5	TGTGCCAGCACCCCCTTGGGGGACAGGGGGGCTGAAGCTTTCTTT	CASTPLGDRGAEAFF
TRBJ2-1	TRBD2	.	TRBV7-2	TGTGCCAGCACTATAGCGGGAGGGCGCTACAATGAGCAGTTCTTC	CASTIAGGRYNEQFF
TRBJ1-2	TRBD1	.	TRBV18	TGTGCCAGCTCAAGCACCGGGACAGGGCCCCTAGGCTACACCTTC	CASSSTGTGPLGYTF
TRBJ2-5	.	once	TRBV7-9	TGTGCCAGCAACCCCGGGACATCGGGGACCCAGTACTTC	CASNPGTSGTQYF
TRBJ1-5	TRBD1	.	TRBV28	TGTGCCAGCCGGGACAGACAGAGCGATATCAGCAATCAGCCCCAGCATTTT	CASRDRQSDISNQPQHF
TRBJ2-1	TRBD2	.	TRBV5-1	TGCGCCAGCAGCCACACCCCTAGCGGGGGGGGTGACTACAATGAGCAGTTCTTC	CASSHTPSGGGDYNEQFF
TRBJ2-1	.	.	TRBV11-3	TGTGCCAGCAGCCAGCAGAGGGAATCTGATGAGCAGTTCTTC	CASSQQRESDEQFF
TRBJ1-5	.	.	TRBV20-1	TGCAGTGCTGGCTGGCCCCAGCATTTT	CSAGWPQHF
TRBJ2-3	TRBD2	.	TRBV5-1	TGCGCCAGCAGCAGCGGGAATAGCGGGGTTACAGATACGCAGTATTTT	CASSSGNSGVTDTQYF
TRBJ1-1	.	.	TRBV5-4	TGTGCCAGCAGCCCCGGGACACCGAACACTGAAGCTTTCTTT	CASSPGTPNTEAFF
TRBJ2-6	TRBD1	.	TRBV18	TGTGCCAGCTCACCGACAGGGCTCTCTGGGGCCAACGTCCTGACTTTC	CASSPTGLSGANVLTF
TRBJ1-2	.	.	TRBV2	TGTGCCAGCAGTGAGAGGACAGCCCGCGGCGGTTTCTACACCTTC	CASSERTARGGFYTF
TRBJ2-1	.	.	TRBV7-9	TGTGCCAGCAGCTTATTGGCAGGTTCCTCCCCCCAGCAGTTCTTC	CASSLLAGSSPQQFF
TRBJ1-4	.	few	TRBV3-1/TRBV3-2	TGTGCCAGCGGGGGGGCTGGCGGTGAAAAACTGTTTTTT	CASGGAGGEKLFF
TRBJ2-5	.	.	TRBV3-1/TRBV3-2	TGTGCCAGCAGCCAAGAAGGTCTAGACCAAGAGACCCAGTACTTC	CASSQEGLDQETQYF
TRBJ2-1	TRBD2	.	TRBV7-2	TGTGCCAGCAGCTTGAAGACTAGCGGGACAACGAGATTATACAATGAGCAGTTCTTC	CASSLKTSGTTRLYNEQFF
TRBJ1-1	.	.	TRBV2	TGTGCCAGCGGGAGGGAGAGGAACACTGAAGCTTTCTTT	CASGRERNTEAFF
TRBJ1-2	TRBD1	.	TRBV9	TGTGCCAGCAGCGTAGATGCAGGGGGCCAGAAGATTAGAGGCTACACCTTC	CASSVDAGGQKIRGYTF
TRBJ2-7	TRBD2	many	TRBV5-4	TGTGCCAGCAGCTTTGGGGGGGACGGTGGAATCTACGAGCAGTACTTC	CASSFGGDGGIYEQYF
TRBJ2-5	.	.	TRBV5-1	TGCGCCAGCAGCTTGGCCGTGGGCTCCCAAGAGACCCAGTACTTC	CASSLAVGSQETQYF
TRBJ1-5	TRBD1	.	TRBV19	TGTGCCAGTAGTATCCGGGACAGGGGTAATCAGCCCCAGCATTTT	CASSIRDRGNQPQHF
TRBJ2-1	.	.	TRBV19	TGTGCCAGTAGACCTCCGGCAGGGTGGTCCTACAATGAGCAGTTCTTC	CASRPPAGWSYNEQFF
TRBJ2-7	.	.	TRBV28	TGTGCCAGCAGTTTAGTGGGGGGATACGAGCAGTACTTC	CASSLVGGYEQYF
TRBJ2-3	TRBD2	.	TRBV9	TGTGCCAGCAGCATCGGGACTAGCGGGAGAATAGATACGCAGTATTTT	CASSIGTSGRIDTQYF
TRBJ2-7	TRBD2	.	TRBV4-2	TGTGCCAGCAGCCAATCGACTAGCGGGAGCTCCTACGAGCAGTACTTC	CASSQSTSGSSYEQYF
TRBJ2-7	.	.	TRBV7-2	TGTGCCAGCAAGAGGGGAGGTTCCTACGAGCAGTACTTC	CASKRGGSYEQYF
TRBJ2-3	TRBD2	once	TRBV6-2/TRBV6-3	TGTGCCAGCAGTTACAGTGGCGGGAGGGCCACAGATACGCAGTATTTT	CASSYSGGRATDTQYF
TRBJ1-2	TRBD1	.	TRBV6-5	TGTGCCAGCAGCCGATTAGGACAGGCTGATGGCTACACCTTC	CASSRLGQADGYTF
TRBJ1-5	.	few	TRBV2	TGTGCCAGCAGTGAAGCGCGGGGATGGCAGCCCCAGCATTTT	CASSEARGWQPQHF
TRBJ2-5	TRBD2	.	TRBV5-5	TGTGCCAGCAGCTTGAGTCATGGGCTAGCGGGGATAAGGCAAGAGACCCAGTACTTC	CASSLSHGLAGIRQETQYF
TRBJ1-6	TRBD1	.	TRBV18	TGTGCCAGCTCACCACAGACAGGGGAGTCACCCCTCCACTTT	CASSPQTGESPLHF
TRBJ1-5	TRBD1	once	TRBV6-5	TGTGCCAGCACGGGACAGGGCGGCCAGCCCCAGCATTTT	CASTGQGGQPQHF
TRBJ2-2	TRBD2	.	TRBV13	TGTGCCAGCAGCACCCAGCCCGGGAGGTCCCCGGGGTACACCGGGGAGCTGTTTTTT	CASSTQPGRSPGYTGELFF
TRBJ2-7	TRBD1	.	TRBV7-9	TGTGCCAGCAGGGAAACGGGACAGGGTCCAGGCGAGCAGTACTTC	CASRETGQGPGEQYF
TRBJ1-2	.	.	TRBV6-1	TGTGCCAGCAGTGAGGACAGCACTAACTATGGCTACACCTTC	CASSEDSTNYGYTF